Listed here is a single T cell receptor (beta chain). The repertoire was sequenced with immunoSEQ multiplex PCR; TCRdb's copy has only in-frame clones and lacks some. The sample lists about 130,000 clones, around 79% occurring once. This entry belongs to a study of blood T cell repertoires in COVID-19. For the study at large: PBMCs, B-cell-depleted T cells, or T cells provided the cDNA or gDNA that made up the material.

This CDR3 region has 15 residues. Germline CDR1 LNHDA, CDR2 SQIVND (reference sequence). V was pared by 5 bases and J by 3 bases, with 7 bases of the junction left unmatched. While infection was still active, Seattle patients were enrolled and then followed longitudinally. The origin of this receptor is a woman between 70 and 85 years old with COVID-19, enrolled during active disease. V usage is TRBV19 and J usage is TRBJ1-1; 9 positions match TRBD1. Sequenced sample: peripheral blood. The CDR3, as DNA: TGTGCCAGTAGTCCCCGGACAGGGGCCTACACTGAAGCTTTCTTT. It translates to CASSPRTGAYTEAFF. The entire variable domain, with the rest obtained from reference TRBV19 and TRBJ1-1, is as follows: DGGITQSPKYLFRKEGQNVTLSCEQNLNHDAMYWYRQDPGQGLRLIYYSQIVNDFQKGDIAEGYSVSREKKESFPLTVTSAQKNPTAFYLCASSPRTGAYTEAFFGQGTRLTVV.